This T cell receptor (beta chain) emerged from a study of regulatory T cells in long-lasting Graves disease. Study results and limitations: Relative to newly diagnosed Graves' patients, persistent ones had lower TCR diversity.

As to time point: newly diagnosed GD, antithyroid drugs for less than 3 months. The TCR library was made from RNA that had been extracted from PBMCs in TRIzol. This clonotype was seen many times. Its matching antigen is unknown. Arm-PCR of CDR3 regions and iRepertoire HTBI primers were the basis on which TCR beta libraries were built. One entry per CDR3 protein, called by TCRdb with MiXCR from the multiplex PCR reads. The sample includes 200,000 to 250,000 distinct CDR3 sequences, approximately 20% seen only once; the top ten take approximately 20%. The clonotype originates from a female donor with Graves disease. The sample was peripheral blood mononuclear cells (PBMCs), taken at new diagnosis, from a patient treated with antithyroid drugs.

Here the CDR3 DNA reads TGTGCCAGTAGTAGGCCGGGAGGGCCGGGTGGAGAGACCCAGTACTTC. Protein product: CASSRPGGPGGETQYF. This chain joins TRBV19 and TRBJ2-5; the match to TRBD2 covers 8 bases. V trimming: 4 bases; J trimming: 4 bases; junction bases outside the gene matches: 11. The CDR3 covers 16 residues. Per germline, CDR1 LNHDA and CDR2 SQIVND (reference sequence).